This T cell receptor (beta chain) is drawn from a study of T cells after yellow fever vaccination (dated by TCRdb to the late 2010s). At the level of the whole study: The SMART-Seq v4 Ultra Low Input RNA kit was used to prepare libraries from fractions with low cell numbers. Blood was collected at multiple timepoints before and after primary and secondary immunization, and bulk PBMC replicates and cell subsets were isolated. Two healthy male donors made up the cohort, one aged 18 to 30 years and the other aged 30 to 40 years. To follow T-cell clones before and after primary and booster YFV17D yellow fever vaccination, bulk TCR alpha and beta repertoires were sequenced over time. What the research found in general, with its limitations: Because abundant contaminating clonotypes from the bulk population could be contained in FACS-sorted repertoires, computational filtering was required. The secondary T-cell response was found to be weaker but faster than the primary response, with a peak reached on day 5 rather than on day 15. A small share of clonotypes occurred in both CD4 and CD8 compartments, likely arising from convergent recombination. Most clones expanded after primary vaccination (almost 97% of CD4 and 88% of CD8) were re-detected after the booster, suggesting that broad memory maintenance occurred. Only a couple of donors were included in the study, so the extent to which the findings can be generalized is limited.

This clonotype occurred a few times. Which antigen it targets is not known. No much larger clone exists at a distance of one base, and base qualities are not known. TCR cDNA was synthesized by 5'RACE template switching, which introduced a universal primer site and unique molecular identifiers. Priming of cDNA synthesis was performed from both the TCR alpha and TCR beta constant segments. Library amplification used two PCR steps, and the second PCR step added sample barcodes and sequencing adapters. Sequencing of libraries was done on Illumina HiSeq 2500 (2x100 bp) or NovaSeq (2x150 bp). The original methods were these. Reads were demultiplexed and collapsed into UMI consensus sequences with MIGEC, and V(D)J alignment was performed with MiXCR. Clonotypes responding to the vaccine were identified with edgeR on replicate PBMC samples, with the criteria of FDR below 0.01 and a log2 fold change above 5 up to day 15. CD4 or CD8 identity was assigned to each bulk clonotype according to whether the clonotype was present at higher abundance in the sequenced CD4 repertoire or the sequenced CD8 repertoire. TCRdb reprocessing: public reads trimmed at Q25 with fastp, clones called with MiXCR, in-frame beta chains kept. Identical CDR3 protein sequences are pooled into one entry, listed with their most common genes and DNA. TCRdb's processing, not the authors' own work, is the source of the V and J calls. The sample table contains hundreds of thousands of distinct CDR3 sequences; only one count was recorded for roughly 12% of them. Together, the top ten hold more than 12% of the sample.

The CDR3 holds 15 amino acids from the cysteine to the phenylalanine. Only CDR3 DNA is held: 45 bases, read in frame from base 1. V lost 4 bases and J lost 1 base; the stretch between them is 12 bases long. The germline V gene (reference sequence) yields LNHNV for CDR1 and YYDKDF for CDR2. Reading the label with the study, this specimen's treatment or condition is: live attenuated yellow fever vaccine strain. At each blood-draw timepoint, two biological replicates of bulk PBMCs were collected. PBMCs were isolated from peripheral blood using a standard Ficoll-Paque protocol. TriZol was used to extract RNA from bulk PBMCs, CD4 and CD8 fractions, and dextramer-positive and dextramer-negative fractions.

In this chain, TRBV15 is recombined with TRBJ2-3; a tentative D call is TRBD1 (7 bases match). The sequences come from PBMCs, collected on the day of the yellow fever booster vaccination. This clonotype was sampled from a man aged 25-45 years who received the YFV17D yellow fever vaccine. The CDR3 loop reads CATSIDREGTDTQYF. The DNA sequence is given as TGTGCCACCAGCATCGACAGGGAGGGCACAGATACGCAGTATTTT.